This TCR beta chain was identified during a study of CD8+ T cells in alopecia areata. The overall study: Tofacitinib exposure lasted 6 to 18 months, followed by 6 months off drug.

The treatment was: oral pan-JAK inhibitor, 5-10 mg twice daily. From PBMCs, CD4+ and CD8+ T cells were sorted. This clone was seen ten or more times. Reverse transcribed after extraction, RNA yielded cDNA as the sequencing template. The assay was immunoSEQ multiplex PCR, and TCRdb's table has in-frame clones only and misses some. The table has 200,000 to 250,000 clones, about 58% seen once. The TCR originated in a human donor with alopecia areata. The material was CD4+ T cells sorted from blood, obtained at week 4, from a patient treated with tofacitinib.

This CDR3 reads CASSVRQGRTEAFF. The CDR3, as DNA: TGTGCCAGCAGTGTTAGACAGGGGAGGACTGAAGCTTTCTTT. The V call is TRBV6-1, the J call TRBJ1-1, with TRBD1 matching over 8 bases. The length of the CDR3 is 14 residues. From germline, CDR1 is MNHNS and CDR2 SASEGT. V was clipped by 4 bases and J by 5 bases; unmatched bases: 6.